This T cell receptor beta chain originates from a study of cytomegalovirus exposure and HLA in healthy donors. The table lists this clone with many counts. Antigen specificity is unknown. Primers for the PCR totalled 60 Vbeta and 13 Jbeta. Per the study methods: Per a later analysis, the number of unique TCR beta chains was roughly 87 million, of which 9 million to 12 million were shared. Here immunoSEQ multiplex PCR was the method, and the copy in TCRdb shows in-frame clones only, minus some. V, J and clone size are taken as reported in that table, and D and trimming were inferred from the DNA itself. Of roughly 140,000 clones in the sample, 64% were seen once. Unmatched junction bases numbered 12, after V lost 6 bases and J lost 4 bases. This CDR3 contains 18 residues. Germline assignment: CDR1 MRHNA and CDR2 SNTAGT. General study results and limits: Most CMV-associated TCR beta chains were later found to appear HLA-restricted. Three CMV-associated chains were confirmed in vitro to be specific for CMV antigens. Per a prior analysis, the majority of TCR beta V segments were productive roughly 87% or roughly 30% of the time.

The TCR originated in a woman aged 30 to 39 in good health and CMV-seropositive. The rearrangement links TRBV6-4 to TRBJ2-1; 13 nucleotides align to TRBD2. Material for sequencing was PBMCs. The CDR3 region is CASSPQGLAGLNYNEQFF. Written as DNA, the CDR3 is TGTGCCAGCAGCCCCCAGGGACTAGCGGGACTTAATTACAATGAGCAGTTCTTC.